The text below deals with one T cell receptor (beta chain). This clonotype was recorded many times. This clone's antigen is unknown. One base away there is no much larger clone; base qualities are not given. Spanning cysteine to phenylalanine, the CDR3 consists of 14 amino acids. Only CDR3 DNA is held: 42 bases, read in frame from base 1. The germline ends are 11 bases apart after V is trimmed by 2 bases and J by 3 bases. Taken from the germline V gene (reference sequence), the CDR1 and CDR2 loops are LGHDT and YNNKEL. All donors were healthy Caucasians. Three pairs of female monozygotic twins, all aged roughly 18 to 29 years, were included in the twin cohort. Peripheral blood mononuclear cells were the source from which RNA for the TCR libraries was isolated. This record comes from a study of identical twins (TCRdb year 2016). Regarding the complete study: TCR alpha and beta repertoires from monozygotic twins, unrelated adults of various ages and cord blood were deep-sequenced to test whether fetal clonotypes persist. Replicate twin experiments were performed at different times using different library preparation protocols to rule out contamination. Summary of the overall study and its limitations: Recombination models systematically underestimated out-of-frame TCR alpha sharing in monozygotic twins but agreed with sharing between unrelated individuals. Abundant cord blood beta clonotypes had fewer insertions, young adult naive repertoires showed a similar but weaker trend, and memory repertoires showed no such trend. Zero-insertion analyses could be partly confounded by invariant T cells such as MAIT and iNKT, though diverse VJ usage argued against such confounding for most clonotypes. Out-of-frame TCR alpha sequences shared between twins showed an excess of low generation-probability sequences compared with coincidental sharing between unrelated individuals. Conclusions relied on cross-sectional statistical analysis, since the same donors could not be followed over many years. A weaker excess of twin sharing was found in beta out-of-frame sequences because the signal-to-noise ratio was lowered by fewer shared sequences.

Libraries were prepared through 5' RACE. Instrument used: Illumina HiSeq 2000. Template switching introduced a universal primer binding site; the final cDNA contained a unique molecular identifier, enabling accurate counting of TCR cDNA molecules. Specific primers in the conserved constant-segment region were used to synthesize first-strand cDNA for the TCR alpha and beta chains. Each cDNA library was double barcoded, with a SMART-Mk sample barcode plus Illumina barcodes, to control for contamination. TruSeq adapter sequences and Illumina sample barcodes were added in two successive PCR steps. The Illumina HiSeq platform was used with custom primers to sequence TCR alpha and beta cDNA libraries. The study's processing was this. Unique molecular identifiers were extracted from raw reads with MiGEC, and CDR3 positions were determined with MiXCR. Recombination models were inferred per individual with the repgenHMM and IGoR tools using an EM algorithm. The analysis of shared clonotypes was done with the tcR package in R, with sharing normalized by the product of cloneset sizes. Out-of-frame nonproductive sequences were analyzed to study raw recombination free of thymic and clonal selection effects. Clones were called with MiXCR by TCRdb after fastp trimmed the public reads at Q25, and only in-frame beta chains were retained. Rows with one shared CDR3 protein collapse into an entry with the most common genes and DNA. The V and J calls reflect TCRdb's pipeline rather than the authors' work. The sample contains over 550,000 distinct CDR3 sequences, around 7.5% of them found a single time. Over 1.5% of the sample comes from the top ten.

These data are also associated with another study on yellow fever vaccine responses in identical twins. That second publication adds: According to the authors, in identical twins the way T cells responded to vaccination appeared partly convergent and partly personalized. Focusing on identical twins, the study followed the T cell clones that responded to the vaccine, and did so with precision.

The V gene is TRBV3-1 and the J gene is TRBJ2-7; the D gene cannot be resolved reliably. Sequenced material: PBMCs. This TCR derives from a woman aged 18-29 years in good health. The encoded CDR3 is CASSQYEVFYEQYF. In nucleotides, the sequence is TGTGCCAGCAGCCAATACGAGGTTTTCTACGAGCAGTACTTC.